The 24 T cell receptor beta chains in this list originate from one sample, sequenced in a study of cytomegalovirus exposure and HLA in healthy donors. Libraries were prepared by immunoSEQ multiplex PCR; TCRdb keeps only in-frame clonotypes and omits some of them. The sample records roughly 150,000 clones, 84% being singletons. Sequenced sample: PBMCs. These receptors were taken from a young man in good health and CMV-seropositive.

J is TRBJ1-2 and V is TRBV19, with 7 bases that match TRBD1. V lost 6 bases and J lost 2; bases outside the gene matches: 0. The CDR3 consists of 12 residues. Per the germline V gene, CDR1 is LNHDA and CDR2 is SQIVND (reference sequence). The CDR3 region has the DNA TGTGCCAGTAGACAGGGGAACTATGGCTACACCTTC. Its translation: CASRQGNYGYTF.

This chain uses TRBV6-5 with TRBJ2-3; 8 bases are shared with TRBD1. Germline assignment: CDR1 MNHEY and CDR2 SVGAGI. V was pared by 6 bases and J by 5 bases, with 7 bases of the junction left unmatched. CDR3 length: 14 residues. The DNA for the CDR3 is TGTGCCAGCAGACCCCAGGGGGCGGGAGATACGCAGTATTTT. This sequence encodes CASRPQGAGDTQYF.

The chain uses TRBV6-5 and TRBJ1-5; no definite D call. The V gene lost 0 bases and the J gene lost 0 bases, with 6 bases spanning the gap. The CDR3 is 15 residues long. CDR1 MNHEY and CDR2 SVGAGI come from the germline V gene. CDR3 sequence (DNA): TGTGCCAGCAGTTACTCGGAGGGTAGCAATCAGCCCCAGCATTTT. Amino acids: CASSYSEGSNQPQHF.

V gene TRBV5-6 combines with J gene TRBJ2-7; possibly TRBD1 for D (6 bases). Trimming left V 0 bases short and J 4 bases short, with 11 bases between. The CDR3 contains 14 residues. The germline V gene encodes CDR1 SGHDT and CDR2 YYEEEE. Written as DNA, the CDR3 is TGTGCCAGCAGCTTGGCGGCAGGGGTTTACGAGCAGTACTTC. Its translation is CASSLAAGVYEQYF.

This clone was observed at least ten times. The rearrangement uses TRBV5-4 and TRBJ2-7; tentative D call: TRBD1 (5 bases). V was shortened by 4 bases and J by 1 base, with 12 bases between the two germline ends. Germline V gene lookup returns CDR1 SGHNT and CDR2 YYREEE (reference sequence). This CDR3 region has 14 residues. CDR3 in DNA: TGTGCCAGCAGCCTCTTAGACAGATCCTACGAGCAGTACTTC. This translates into CASSLLDRSYEQYF.

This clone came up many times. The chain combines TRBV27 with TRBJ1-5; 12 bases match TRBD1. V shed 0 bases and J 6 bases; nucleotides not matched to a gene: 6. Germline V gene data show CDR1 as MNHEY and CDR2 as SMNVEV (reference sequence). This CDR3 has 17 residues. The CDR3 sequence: CASSLSTGQGASQPQHF. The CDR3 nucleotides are TGTGCCAGCAGTTTATCAACGGGACAGGGGGCGAGTCAGCCCCAGCATTTT.

DNA for the CDR3: TGTGCCAGCAGCTCGGGGACTGACTACAATGAGCAGTTCTTC. As protein: CASSSGTDYNEQFF. The genes are TRBV7-6 and TRBJ2-1; D might be TRBD2 (6 bases). V dropped 4 bases and J dropped 3 bases, with 10 bases sitting between them. This CDR3 contains 14 residues. The germline CDR1 and CDR2 sequences are SGHVS and FNYEAQ.

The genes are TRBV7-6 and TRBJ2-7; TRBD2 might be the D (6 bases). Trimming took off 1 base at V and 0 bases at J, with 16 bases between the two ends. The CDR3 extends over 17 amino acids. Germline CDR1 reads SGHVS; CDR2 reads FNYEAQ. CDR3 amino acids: CASSLGPWEENSYEQYF. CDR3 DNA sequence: TGTGCCAGCAGCTTAGGACCCTGGGAGGAAAACTCCTACGAGCAGTACTTC.

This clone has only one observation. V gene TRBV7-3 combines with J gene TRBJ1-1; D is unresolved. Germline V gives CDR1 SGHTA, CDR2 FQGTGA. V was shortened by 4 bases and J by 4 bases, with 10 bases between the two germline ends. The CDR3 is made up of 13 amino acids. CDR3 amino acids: CASSYKSGTEAFF. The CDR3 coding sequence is TGTGCCAGCAGCTATAAATCGGGCACTGAAGCTTTCTTT.

The CDR3 sequence is CASSLTSIRRLAGPNEQFF. Written as DNA, the CDR3 is TGTGCCAGCAGCTTAACGAGTATTCGAAGACTAGCGGGGCCCAATGAGCAGTTCTTC. The rearrangement joins TRBV7-3 to TRBJ2-1, with 11 bases that match TRBD2. This CDR3 spans 19 amino acids. In germline, CDR1 is SGHTA, CDR2 FQGTGA. V was pared by 0 bases and J by 6 bases, with 13 bases of the junction left unmatched.

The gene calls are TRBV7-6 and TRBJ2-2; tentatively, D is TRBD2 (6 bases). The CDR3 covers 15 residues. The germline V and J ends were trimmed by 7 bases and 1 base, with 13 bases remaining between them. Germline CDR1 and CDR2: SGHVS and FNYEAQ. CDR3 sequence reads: CASTLWGGNTGELFF. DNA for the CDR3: TGTGCCAGCACCCTCTGGGGAGGGAACACCGGGGAGCTGTTTTTT.

CDR3 DNA: TGCGCCAGCAGTGGGCGGGAAGGGTCCTACAATGAGCAGTTCTTC. It codes for CASSGREGSYNEQFF. The chain recombines TRBV10-1 with TRBJ2-1; D is possibly TRBD2 (6 bases). V was shortened by 4 bases and J by 1 base, with 11 bases between the two germline ends. The germline V gene encodes CDR1 WNHNN and CDR2 SYGVQD (reference sequence). CDR3 length equals 15 residues.

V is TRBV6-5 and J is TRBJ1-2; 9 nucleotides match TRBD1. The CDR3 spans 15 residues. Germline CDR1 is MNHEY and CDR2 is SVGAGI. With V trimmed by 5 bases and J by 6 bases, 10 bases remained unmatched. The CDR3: CASSLFMDRGHGYTF. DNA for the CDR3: TGTGCCAGCAGTCTATTTATGGACAGGGGCCATGGCTACACCTTC.

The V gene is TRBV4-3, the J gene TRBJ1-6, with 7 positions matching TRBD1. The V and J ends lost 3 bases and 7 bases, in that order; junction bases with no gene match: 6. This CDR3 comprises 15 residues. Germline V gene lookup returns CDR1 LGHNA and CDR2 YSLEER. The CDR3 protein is CASSQSGGQNSPLHF. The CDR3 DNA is TGCGCCAGCAGCCAGTCCGGGGGACAGAATTCACCCCTCCACTTT.

Here the CDR3 reads CASTGAGWPNYGYTF. The CDR3 nucleotides are TGTGCCAGCACTGGGGCAGGGTGGCCGAACTATGGCTACACCTTC. This chain uses TRBV6-4 with TRBJ1-2; D is perhaps TRBD1 (5 bases). V was shortened by 7 bases and J by 2 bases, with 17 bases between the two germline ends. The CDR3 contains 15 residues. Germline CDR1 MRHNA, CDR2 SNTAGT.

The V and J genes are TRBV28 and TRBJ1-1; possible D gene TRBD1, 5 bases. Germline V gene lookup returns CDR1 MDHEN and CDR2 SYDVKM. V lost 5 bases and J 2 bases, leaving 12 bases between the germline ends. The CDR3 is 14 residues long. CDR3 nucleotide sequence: TGTGCCAGCAGTCCGCTGACAGTAAACACTGAAGCTTTCTTT. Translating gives CASSPLTVNTEAFF.

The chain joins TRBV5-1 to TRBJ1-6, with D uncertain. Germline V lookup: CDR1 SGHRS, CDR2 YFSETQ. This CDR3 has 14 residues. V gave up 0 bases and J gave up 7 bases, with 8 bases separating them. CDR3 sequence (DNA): TGCGCCAGCAGCTTGGAGGTGCGGAATTCACCCCTCCACTTT. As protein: CASSLEVRNSPLHF.

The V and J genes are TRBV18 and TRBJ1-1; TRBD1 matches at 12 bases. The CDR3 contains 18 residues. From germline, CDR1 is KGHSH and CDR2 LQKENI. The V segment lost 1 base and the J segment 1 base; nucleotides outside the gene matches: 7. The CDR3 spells CASSPRGTGGEGNTEAFF. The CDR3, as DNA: TGTGCCAGCTCACCACGGGGGACAGGGGGCGAGGGGAACACTGAAGCTTTCTTT.

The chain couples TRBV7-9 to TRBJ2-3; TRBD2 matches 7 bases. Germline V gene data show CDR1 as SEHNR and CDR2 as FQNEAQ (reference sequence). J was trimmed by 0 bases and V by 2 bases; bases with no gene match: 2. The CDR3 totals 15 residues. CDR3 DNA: TGTGCCAGCAGCTTATACGGGAGGAGCACAGATACGCAGTATTTT. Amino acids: CASSLYGRSTDTQYF.

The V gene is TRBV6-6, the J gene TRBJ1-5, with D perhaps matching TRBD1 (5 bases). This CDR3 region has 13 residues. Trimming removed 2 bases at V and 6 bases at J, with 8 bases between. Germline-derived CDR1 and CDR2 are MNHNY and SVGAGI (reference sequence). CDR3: CASSYGGGQPQHF. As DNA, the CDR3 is TGTGCCAGCAGTTACGGCGGGGGTCAGCCCCAGCATTTT.

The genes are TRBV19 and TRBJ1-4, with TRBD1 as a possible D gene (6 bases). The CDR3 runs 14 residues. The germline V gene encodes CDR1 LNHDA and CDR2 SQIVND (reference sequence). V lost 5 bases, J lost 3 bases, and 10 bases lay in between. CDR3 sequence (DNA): TGTGCCAGTAGTTACGGGACATCTAATGAAAAACTGTTTTTT. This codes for CASSYGTSNEKLFF. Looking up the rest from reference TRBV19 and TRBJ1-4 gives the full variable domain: DGGITQSPKYLFRKEGQNVTLSCEQNLNHDAMYWYRQDPGQGLRLIYYSQIVNDFQKGDIAEGYSVSREKKESFPLTVTSAQKNPTAFYLCASSYGTSNEKLFFGSGTQLSVL.

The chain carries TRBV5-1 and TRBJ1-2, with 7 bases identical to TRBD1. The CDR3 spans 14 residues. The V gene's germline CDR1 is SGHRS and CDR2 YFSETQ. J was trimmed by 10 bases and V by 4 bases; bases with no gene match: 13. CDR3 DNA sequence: TGCGCCAGCAGCCTGGGGCAGGCAGGGGGACACTACACCTTC. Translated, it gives CASSLGQAGGHYTF.

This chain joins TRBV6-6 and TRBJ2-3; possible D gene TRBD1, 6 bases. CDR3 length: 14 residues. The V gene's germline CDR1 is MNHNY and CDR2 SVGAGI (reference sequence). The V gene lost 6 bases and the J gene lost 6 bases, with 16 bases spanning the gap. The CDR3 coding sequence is TGTGCCAGCAGACCTCAGGGGCACGGGGATACGCAGTATTTT. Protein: CASRPQGHGDTQYF.

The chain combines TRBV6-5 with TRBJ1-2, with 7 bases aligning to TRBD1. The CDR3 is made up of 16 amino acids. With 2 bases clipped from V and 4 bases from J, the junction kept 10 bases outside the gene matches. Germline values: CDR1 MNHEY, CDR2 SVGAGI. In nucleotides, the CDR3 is TGTGCCAGCAGTTACAGGGAGACAGGGAGAAGCTATGGCTACACCTTC. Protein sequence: CASSYRETGRSYGYTF.